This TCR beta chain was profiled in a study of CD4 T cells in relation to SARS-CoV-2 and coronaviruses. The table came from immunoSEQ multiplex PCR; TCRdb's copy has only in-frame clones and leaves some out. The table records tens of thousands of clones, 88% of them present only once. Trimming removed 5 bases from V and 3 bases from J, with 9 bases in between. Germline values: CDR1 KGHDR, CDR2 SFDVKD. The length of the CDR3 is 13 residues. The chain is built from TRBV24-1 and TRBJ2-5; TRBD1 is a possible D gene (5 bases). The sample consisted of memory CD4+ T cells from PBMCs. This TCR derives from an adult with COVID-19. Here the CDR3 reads CATSVAGKETQYF. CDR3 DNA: TGTGCCACCAGTGTGGCAGGGAAAGAGACCCAGTACTTC.